This TCR beta chain originates from a study of T cells after yellow fever vaccination. V was pared by 3 bases and J by 0 bases, with 7 bases between. CDR3 length: 14 amino acids. From germline, CDR1 is LNHDA and CDR2 SQIVND (reference sequence). This clonotype was observed a handful of times. MiXCR, run by TCRdb on the 5' RACE reads, gives a single entry per CDR3 protein. Of roughly 310,000 distinct CDR3 sequences listed, around 3.6% were seen once; the top ten hold 23%. Sequenced here: PBMCs, sampled on the day of the yellow fever booster vaccination. The origin of this receptor is a man younger than 35 who received the YFV17D yellow fever vaccine. The V call is TRBV19, the J call TRBJ2-3, with D perhaps TRBD1 (5 bases). The CDR3 region is CASSIGASTDTQYF. Here the CDR3 DNA reads TGTGCCAGTAGTATTGGGGCAAGCACAGATACGCAGTATTTT.